The 25 T cell receptor beta chains listed next were all sequenced from one sample in a study of identifying expanded T cells in peripheral blood. The assay was immunoSEQ multiplex PCR, and TCRdb's table has in-frame clones only and misses some. The table records over 100,000 clones, about 87% of them present only once. Sequenced input: blood. The receptors were gathered from a person aged 18 to 75 in good health.

The rearrangement uses TRBV19 and TRBJ2-7; tentatively, D is TRBD1 or TRBD2 (5 bases each). The CDR3 is made up of 15 amino acids. CDR1 is LNHDA, CDR2 SQIVND, per germline (reference sequence). V lost 5 bases, J lost 4 bases, and 18 bases lay in between. CDR3 sequence (DNA): TGTGCCAGTAGTCAGACACGAGGGGTTGGTTACGAGCAGTACTTC. As protein: CASSQTRGVGYEQYF.

This chain uses TRBV4-2 with TRBJ2-7; D remains ambiguous. Germline-derived CDR1 and CDR2 are LGHNA and YNFKEQ. Between the trimmed V and J ends, which lost 1 base and 2 bases, there was a span of 9 bases. There are 14 residues in the CDR3. The chain's CDR3 is CASSQGSRAYEQYF. Here the CDR3 DNA reads TGTGCCAGCAGCCAAGGATCACGTGCCTACGAGCAGTACTTC.

The chain links TRBV6-4 to TRBJ2-1, with 8 bases fitting TRBD2. This CDR3 region has 15 residues. Germline V gene sequence: CDR1 MRHNA, CDR2 SNTAGT. Trimming cost V 2 bases and J 10 bases; bases outside gene matches: 10. Here the CDR3 reads CASSDGSSGLREQFF. The CDR3 bases are TGTGCCAGCAGTGACGGGTCTAGCGGGCTCAGGGAGCAGTTCTTC.

This sequence joins TRBV5-1 and TRBJ2-3; D not resolved. V shed 7 bases and J shed 4 bases, with 13 bases lying between them. The CDR3 has 13 amino acids. Germline-derived CDR1 and CDR2 are SGHRS and YFSETQ. The CDR3 region is CASSIAGSDTQYF. DNA of the CDR3: TGCGCCAGCTCTATCGCCGGGTCAGATACGCAGTATTTT.

The chain joins TRBV4-1 to TRBJ2-1, with 8 bases matching TRBD1. V lost 2 bases to trimming and J lost 0 bases; unmatched junction nucleotides: 6. The CDR3 is 17 residues long. Germline values: CDR1 MGHRA, CDR2 YSYEKL. The CDR3: CASSQRSDRASYNEQFF. Written as DNA, the CDR3 is TGCGCCAGCAGCCAAAGATCGGACAGGGCCTCCTACAATGAGCAGTTCTTC.

This chain joins TRBV18 and TRBJ2-6; perhaps TRBD1 as D (6 bases). Trimming took 3 bases from V and 4 from J, leaving 10 bases between them. Germline loops: CDR1 KGHSH, CDR2 LQKENI. The CDR3 loop spans 15 amino acids. In nucleotides, the CDR3 is TGTGCCAGCTCACCTTCAGGGACAGGGGCCAACGTCCTGACTTTC. Protein product: CASSPSGTGANVLTF. Filled out from reference TRBV18 and TRBJ2-6, the complete variable domain reads NAGVMQNPRHLVRRRGQEARLRCSPMKGHSHVYWYRQLPEEGLKFMVYLQKENIIDESGMPKERFSAEFPKEGPSILRIQQVVRGDSAAYFCASSPSGTGANVLTFGAGSRLTVL.

The rearrangement uses TRBV28 and TRBJ2-7, with D perhaps matching TRBD1 or TRBD2 (5 bases each). The CDR3 covers 13 residues. CDR1 is MDHEN and CDR2 is SYDVKM in the germline V gene. The germline V and J ends were trimmed by 2 bases and 2 bases, with 7 bases remaining between them. The CDR3 DNA is TGTGCCAGCAGTTTACAGGGACCCTACGAGCAGTACTTC. Its protein product is CASSLQGPYEQYF.

V usage is TRBV9 and J usage is TRBJ2-3; no clear D. The CDR3 extends over 12 amino acids. Germline CDR1 reads SGDLS; CDR2 reads YYNGEE. V dropped 2 bases and J dropped 5 bases, with 6 bases sitting between them. Here the CDR3 DNA reads TGTGCCAGCAGCGTGGCCCAAGATACGCAGTATTTT. The encoded protein is CASSVAQDTQYF. Full variable domain (missing parts from reference TRBV9 and TRBJ2-3): DSGVTQTPKHLITATGQRVTLRCSPRSGDLSVYWYQQSLDQGLQFLIQYYNGEERAKGNILERFSAQQFPDLHSELNLSSLELGDSALYFCASSVAQDTQYFGPGTRLTVL.

The chain uses TRBV19 and TRBJ2-7; 8 bases are shared with TRBD1. This CDR3 has 13 amino acids. Germline CDR1 is LNHDA and CDR2 is SQIVND (reference sequence). V dropped 6 bases and J dropped 3; count of bases not matched to a gene: 4. The CDR3 DNA is TGTGCCAGTAGCCCGACAGGGGTCTACGAGCAGTACTTC. This gives the protein CASSPTGVYEQYF.

This clone was observed once. The rearrangement joins TRBV28 to TRBJ1-1; D uncertain. This CDR3 has 13 residues. Germline CDR1 is MDHEN and CDR2 is SYDVKM. Trimming left V 3 bases short and J 7 bases short, with 12 bases between. CDR3 nucleotides: TGTGCCAGCAGTTTCCCGGGCAGCTTTGAAGCTTTCTTT. It codes for CASSFPGSFEAFF.

This chain joins TRBV7-2 and TRBJ1-5, with D perhaps TRBD1 (5 bases). With 0 bases removed from V and 7 bases from J, the gap between germline ends came to 13 bases. This CDR3 contains 15 residues. The germline gives CDR1 SGHTA, CDR2 FQGNSA. DNA for the CDR3: TGTGCCAGCAGCTTAGCCCGCAGGGCCGACCAGCCCCAGCATTTT. This encodes CASSLARRADQPQHF. The variable domain in full, completed from reference TRBV7-2 and TRBJ1-5, reads GAGVSQSPSNKVTEKGKDVELRCDPISGHTALYWYRQSLGQGLEFLIYFQGNSAPDKSGLPSDRFSAERTGGSVSTLTIQRTQQEDSAVYLCASSLARRADQPQHFGDGTRLSIL.

The chain has TRBV2 and TRBJ2-7; 12 bases line up with TRBD2. Losses at the gene ends were 9 bases for V and 6 bases for J; bases not matched to a gene: 12. The CDR3 loop spans 15 amino acids. Germline V gives CDR1 SNHLY, CDR2 FYNNEI. CDR3 DNA: TGTGCCAGTTACAGGACTAGCGGGACAGTTGGCGAGCAGTACTTC. Amino acid sequence: CASYRTSGTVGEQYF.

The chain combines TRBV6-1 with TRBJ2-2; D is unresolved. The CDR3 has 14 amino acids. V lost 0 bases and J lost 1, with 3 bases in between. The germline V gene has CDR1 MNHNS and CDR2 SASEGT. The CDR3 reads CASSEALNTGELFF. The DNA of the CDR3 is TGTGCCAGCAGTGAAGCATTGAACACCGGGGAGCTGTTTTTT.

The chain employs TRBV6-5 and TRBJ1-1, with a possible D match to TRBD1 (6 bases). Per germline, CDR1 MNHEY and CDR2 SVGAGI. This CDR3 is built from 15 residues. The V end was cut by 2 bases, the J end by 4 bases, with 14 bases between. CDR3 nucleotides: TGTGCCAGCAGTTACCTTACAGGGTTGGGCACTGAAGCTTTCTTT. Residues: CASSYLTGLGTEAFF.

In its sample, this clone was seen once. This chain uses TRBV29-1 with TRBJ2-1, with D possibly called TRBD1 or TRBD2 (5 bases each). This CDR3 is built from 15 residues. CDR1 SQVTM and CDR2 ANQGSEA come from the germline V gene. V was clipped by 1 base and J by 10 bases, with 20 bases between them. The CDR3: CSVEVGSPGAREQFF. The DNA of the CDR3 is TGCAGCGTTGAAGTGGGCAGCCCCGGGGCTAGAGAGCAGTTCTTC.

The chain recombines TRBV5-1 with TRBJ2-7, with 9 bases aligning to TRBD1. Germline V gene data show CDR1 as SGHRS and CDR2 as YFSETQ. V shed 0 bases, J shed 6 bases, and the junction held 4 bases outside the gene matches. The CDR3 spans 14 residues. CDR3 nucleotides: TGCGCCAGCAGCTTGGGGGACAGGGTATCCGAGCAGTACTTC. This codes for CASSLGDRVSEQYF. The full variable domain, its missing parts supplied by reference TRBV5-1 and TRBJ2-7, is KAGVTQTPRYLIKTRGQQVTLSCSPISGHRSVSWYQQTPGQGLQFLFEYFSETQRNKGNFPGRFSGRQFSNSRSEMNVSTLELGDSALYLCASSLGDRVSEQYFGPGTRLTVT.

This sequence joins TRBV21-1 and TRBJ2-3. TRBV21-1 is a known pseudogene. This CDR3 region has 14 residues. In nucleotides, the CDR3 is TGTGCCAGCAGCAAAGGACCGAGCACAGATACGCAGTATTTT. Its translation: CASSKGPSTDTQYF.

This chain uses TRBV5-1 with TRBJ1-3; the D is unclear. Between the trimmed V and J ends, which lost 0 bases and 2 bases, there was a span of 12 bases. Germline assignment: CDR1 SGHRS and CDR2 YFSETQ. The CDR3 runs to 16 residues. CDR3 protein: CASSLEGPSAGNTIYF. In nucleotides, the CDR3 is TGCGCCAGCAGCTTGGAAGGACCGTCGGCTGGAAACACCATATATTTT.

CDR3 DNA sequence: TGTGCCACCCTTCGACAGGGTACCTACAATGAGCAGTTCTTC. Residues: CATLRQGTYNEQFF. The chain couples TRBV28 to TRBJ2-1; 7 bases agree with TRBD1. Trimming removed 10 bases from V and 2 bases from J; junction bases left unmatched: 8. The CDR3 is 14 residues long. Germline CDR1 is MDHEN and CDR2 is SYDVKM. The full variable domain, with the rest looked up from reference TRBV28 and TRBJ2-1, is DVKVTQSSRYLVKRTGEKVFLECVQDMDHENMFWYRQDPGLGLRLIYFSYDVKMKEKGDIPEGYSVSREKKERFSLILESASTNQTSMYLCATLRQGTYNEQFFGPGTRLTVL.

Concerning this clone: Mismatch with germline at one junction end may stem from a read error. The V and J genes are TRBV11-3 and TRBJ2-5, with 10 bases that match TRBD1. The length of the CDR3 is 13 residues. Germline assignment: CDR1 SGHNT and CDR2 YENEEA. In DNA form, the CDR3 reads TGTGCCAGCAGCCTATCCGCGGGACAGGGGATTAACTTC. As protein: CASSLSAGQGINF.

V and J are TRBV14 and TRBJ2-2; possibly TRBD2 for D (6 bases). CDR3 length: 16 residues. The germline V and J ends were trimmed by 4 bases and 5 bases, with 17 bases remaining between them. The germline CDR1 and CDR2 sequences are SGHDN and FVKESK. CDR3 in amino acids: CASSRFRRGGTGELFF. CDR3 in DNA: TGTGCCAGCAGCCGATTCCGTAGGGGAGGAACCGGGGAGCTGTTTTTT.

This sequence joins TRBV10-3 and TRBJ2-2; 7 nucleotides line up with TRBD2. CDR1 is ENHRY and CDR2 is SYGVKD in the germline V gene. The CDR3 extends over 15 amino acids. V was pared by 6 bases and J by 0 bases, with 4 bases of the junction left unmatched. In DNA form, the CDR3 reads TGTGCCATCAGCCCTAGCGGAACGAACACCGGGGAGCTGTTTTTT. This codes for CAISPSGTNTGELFF.

J is TRBJ2-6 and V is TRBV11-2, with a weak D call TRBD2 (6 bases). Germline V gene data show CDR1 as SGHAT and CDR2 as FQNNGV. V dropped 5 bases and J dropped 0 bases, with 17 bases sitting between them. The CDR3 is 18 residues long. CDR3 in amino acids: CASSTPTSALSGANVLTF. Here the CDR3 DNA reads TGTGCCAGCAGCACCCCGACTAGTGCTCTCTCTGGGGCCAACGTCCTGACTTTC.

This chain connects TRBV11-3 to TRBJ2-1, with 7 nucleotides matching TRBD1. CDR1 is SGHNT, CDR2 YENEEA, per germline. The CDR3 runs to 14 residues. V lost 2 bases and J lost 5; bases outside the gene matches: 3. The CDR3 is CASSLTGVHNEQFF. In DNA form, the CDR3 reads TGTGCCAGCAGCTTAACAGGGGTTCACAATGAGCAGTTCTTC.

The V gene is TRBV19, the J gene TRBJ2-1; 8 bases map to TRBD2. Unmatched junction bases numbered 3, after V lost 7 bases and J lost 7 bases. Germline loops: CDR1 LNHDA, CDR2 SQIVND (reference sequence). There are 12 residues in the CDR3. In DNA form, the CDR3 reads TGTGCCAGTAAAATAGCGGGAAATGAGCAGTTCTTC. As protein: CASKIAGNEQFF. Full variable domain (rest looked up from reference TRBV19 and TRBJ2-1): DGGITQSPKYLFRKEGQNVTLSCEQNLNHDAMYWYRQDPGQGLRLIYYSQIVNDFQKGDIAEGYSVSREKKESFPLTVTSAQKNPTAFYLCASKIAGNEQFFGPGTRLTVL.